Listed below are T cell receptor beta chains from one sample, sequenced in a study of blood T cells in healthy people across ages. One entry per CDR3 protein results from TCRdb running MiXCR on the 5' RACE reads. The data show hundreds of thousands of distinct CDR3 sequences, with about half seen just once and roughly 18% held by the top ten. The sequenced sample consisted of blood. The receptors come from a man older than 75 in good health. CDR3s include the opening cysteine and the closing phenylalanine or tryptophan. The order of the fields is V gene, CDR3 protein.

TRBV5-5	CASSSQGSGNQPQHF
TRBV28	CASSTSTGGNYYGYTF
TRBV20-1	CSAQYSGQDTQYF
TRBV2	CASSVGEQFF
TRBV28	CASSFPQGGKNIQYF
TRBV21-1	CASSNRGDSTGELFF
TRBV20-1	CSARETSDQETQYF
TRBV29-1	CSVRGDRAIPGELFF
TRBV4-2	CASSQDLQGSGNTIYF
TRBV7-2	CASNQYRNQPQHF
TRBV7-9	CASSSGRSFSHEQYF
TRBV21-1	CASSKNLISRIRLTDTQYF
TRBV20-1	CSAGDGRIGNEQFF
TRBV10-3	CAITGQLSTDTQYF
TRBV7-9	CASSRGLREFNTDTQYF
TRBV6-5	CANRLGELGAQYF
TRBV20-1	CSAARLAGGREQFF
TRBV7-6	CASSLAAGGIEKLFF
TRBV29-1	CSVEPGQGIKGYTF
TRBV30	CAWSQGFEAFF
TRBV7-2	CASSLDIAVYEQYF
TRBV18	CASSQERTDEQYF
TRBV15	CATSREGQGTYNSPLHF
TRBV5-1	CASSLRAARGSYEQYF
TRBV5-1	CASSLTAGYQETQYF
TRBV7-2	CASSPVAGGANNEQFF
TRBV28	CASRPYTIRTDTQYF
TRBV20-1	CSAREVWEDYEQYF
TRBV7-2	CASSPRLAGSYEQFF
TRBV4-2	CASSPRRVGANVLTF
TRBV25-1	CASSPVPGQGTYGYTF
TRBV6-1	CASSVDTGVYGYTF